The 17 T cell receptor beta chains below were found in one sample sequenced in a study of cytomegalovirus exposure and HLA in healthy donors. The PCR made use of 60 Vbeta and 13 Jbeta primers. The repertoire was sequenced with immunoSEQ multiplex PCR; TCRdb's copy has only in-frame clones and lacks some. Here the sample spans some 150,000 clones, over 65% being singletons. The sample taken for sequencing was PBMCs. The receptors were sampled from a woman aged 40 to 50 in good health and CMV-seronegative.

The rearrangement joins TRBV19 to TRBJ2-5; D gene uncertain. Germline CDR1 and CDR2: LNHDA and SQIVND (reference sequence). V was trimmed by 4 bases and J by 1 base, leaving 13 bases between them. This CDR3 region has 15 residues. CDR3 loop: CASSNIAEVQETQYF. CDR3 nucleotide sequence: TGTGCCAGTAGTAATATAGCAGAGGTCCAAGAGACCCAGTACTTC.

The chain employs TRBV7-6 and TRBJ2-5; tentatively, D is TRBD1 (7 bases). The V end lost 4 bases, the J end lost 4 bases, and 10 bases lay between the germline ends. This CDR3 contains 13 residues. Germline values: CDR1 SGHVS, CDR2 FNYEAQ. CDR3 sequence: CASSSGGGETQYF. The CDR3 DNA sequence: TGTGCCAGCAGCTCAGGGGGAGGAGAGACCCAGTACTTC.

The genes are TRBV30 and TRBJ1-2, with D possibly being TRBD1 (5 bases). The V gene lost 7 bases and the J gene lost 7 bases, with 22 bases spanning the gap. The CDR3 is made up of 14 amino acids. The V gene's germline CDR1 is GTSNPN and CDR2 SVGIG (reference sequence). Here the CDR3 reads CASYAGWNTSGYTF. In DNA form, the CDR3 reads TGTGCCTCGTACGCAGGGTGGAATACCAGTGGCTACACCTTC.

The chain recombines TRBV5-1 with TRBJ2-7, with 7 bases aligning to TRBD1. The CDR3 spans 14 residues. With V trimmed by 7 bases and J by 7 bases, 14 bases remained unmatched. The germline V gene has CDR1 SGHRS and CDR2 YFSETQ. CDR3 DNA sequence: TGCGCCAGCTACGAGGGACAGATCCCTAGGGAGCAGTACTTC. This codes for CASYEGQIPREQYF. Together with reference TRBV5-1 and TRBJ2-7, the CDR3 gives the full variable domain: KAGVTQTPRYLIKTRGQQVTLSCSPISGHRSVSWYQQTPGQGLQFLFEYFSETQRNKGNFPGRFSGRQFSNSRSEMNVSTLELGDSALYLCASYEGQIPREQYFGPGTRLTVT.

The chain links TRBV5-8 to TRBJ2-5, with 16 bases lining up with TRBD2. With V trimmed by 4 bases and J by 5 bases, 5 bases remained unmatched. The germline V gene encodes CDR1 SGHTS and CDR2 YDEGEE. The CDR3 consists of 16 residues. CDR3 sequence (DNA): TGTGCCAGCAGCGTATCGGGACTAGCGGGAGGGGAGACCCAGTACTTC. It codes for CASSVSGLAGGETQYF.

This chain connects TRBV5-1 to TRBJ2-1, with D possibly being TRBD2 (6 bases). The V end was cut by 3 bases, the J end by 5 bases, with 15 bases between. The CDR3 length is 15 residues. Germline V gene data show CDR1 as SGHRS and CDR2 as YFSETQ. The CDR3 sequence is CASSSTGESDNEQFF. The CDR3 region has the DNA TGCGCCAGCAGCTCCACGGGAGAATCAGACAATGAGCAGTTCTTC.

The count of this clone is one. The J gene is TRBJ1-3, the V gene TRBV2; tentatively, D is TRBD1 (5 bases). V gave up 5 bases and J gave up 0 bases, with 14 bases separating them. The germline V gene has CDR1 SNHLY and CDR2 FYNNEI. CDR3 length equals 16 residues. The DNA for the CDR3 is TGTGCCAGCAGTAGGAGGGGACTGCTCTCTGGAAACACCATATATTTT. This translates into CASSRRGLLSGNTIYF.

This chain connects TRBV9 to TRBJ2-2, with D uncertain. Trimming removed 0 bases at V and 5 bases at J, with 8 bases between. Germline values: CDR1 SGDLS, CDR2 YYNGEE. The CDR3 covers 14 residues. CDR3 region: CASSVGATTGELFF. CDR3 nucleotide sequence: TGTGCCAGCAGCGTAGGGGCTACAACCGGGGAGCTGTTTTTT.

The genes are TRBV19 and TRBJ1-1; 10 positions match TRBD1. Germline lookup yields CDR1 LNHDA and CDR2 SQIVND (reference sequence). The CDR3 runs 16 residues. After removal of 0 bases from V and 7 bases from J, the junction contained 8 bases not matched to a gene. CDR3 in amino acids: CASSIEGGRTGGEAFF. The CDR3 coding sequence is TGTGCCAGTAGTATAGAGGGGGGTAGGACAGGGGGTGAAGCTTTCTTT. Full variable domain (rest looked up from reference TRBV19 and TRBJ1-1): DGGITQSPKYLFRKEGQNVTLSCEQNLNHDAMYWYRQDPGQGLRLIYYSQIVNDFQKGDIAEGYSVSREKKESFPLTVTSAQKNPTAFYLCASSIEGGRTGGEAFFGQGTRLTVV.

The CDR3 bases are TGTGCCAGTGAAGGGGACAGGGGGCCCCTAAATGAAAAACTGTTTTTT. It encodes CASEGDRGPLNEKLFF. The V gene is TRBV25-1, the J gene TRBJ1-4; TRBD1 matches 12 bases. CDR1 and CDR2 (germline): MGHDK, SYGVNS. This CDR3 is 16 amino acids long. The ends lost 9 bases at V and 5 bases at J; junction bases unmatched: 10.

The V and J genes are TRBV18 and TRBJ1-1; a possible D gene is TRBD1 (5 bases). Germline CDR1 KGHSH, CDR2 LQKENI. Trimming shortened V by 7 bases and J by 1 base, and 16 bases separated the two germline ends. The CDR3 length is 15 residues. The CDR3 coding sequence is TGTGCCAGCTTCCCGGGAGGGGCTGGGAACACTGAAGCTTTCTTT. It encodes CASFPGGAGNTEAFF.

The chain couples TRBV19 to TRBJ1-6; TRBD1 aligns across 8 bases. Germline lookup yields CDR1 LNHDA and CDR2 SQIVND (reference sequence). CDR3 length: 14 amino acids. V was pared by 9 bases and J by 8 bases, with 9 bases of the junction left unmatched. The CDR3 DNA follows: TGTGCCAGCAGGGGGCCCGATATTTATTCACCCCTCCACTTT. Its protein product is CASRGPDIYSPLHF. The whole variable domain, filled in from reference TRBV19 and TRBJ1-6, reads DGGITQSPKYLFRKEGQNVTLSCEQNLNHDAMYWYRQDPGQGLRLIYYSQIVNDFQKGDIAEGYSVSREKKESFPLTVTSAQKNPTAFYLCASRGPDIYSPLHFGNGTRLTVT.

The rearrangement links TRBV13 to TRBJ2-7; 8 bases match TRBD2. Per the germline V gene, CDR1 is PRHDT and CDR2 is FYEKMQ (reference sequence). This CDR3 is built from 16 residues. The V segment lost 5 bases and the J segment 0 bases; nucleotides outside the gene matches: 9. CDR3 in DNA: TGTGCCAGCAGCGGCCCTAGCGGGTATAGCTCCTACGAGCAGTACTTC. This encodes CASSGPSGYSSYEQYF.

The rearrangement uses TRBV6-5 and TRBJ1-2, with 8 bases fitting TRBD1. CDR3 size: 15 residues. In germline, CDR1 is MNHEY, CDR2 SVGAGI. V was pared by 0 bases and J by 6 bases, with 6 bases of the junction left unmatched. CDR3: CASSYSPSTGDGYTF. CDR3 DNA sequence: TGTGCCAGCAGTTACTCCCCCTCGACAGGGGATGGCTACACCTTC.

The rearrangement links TRBV4-1 to TRBJ2-7, with TRBD2 matching 10 bases. V shed 4 bases, J shed 2 bases, and the junction held 14 bases outside the gene matches. The CDR3 loop spans 18 amino acids. Germline CDR1 and CDR2: MGHRA and YSYEKL. CDR3 region: CASSPTRGLAGGAYEQYF. CDR3 in DNA: TGCGCCAGCAGCCCCACCCGCGGGTTAGCGGGGGGTGCCTACGAGCAGTACTTC.

The genes are TRBV21-1 and TRBJ1-5; the D call TRBD1 from the table was never checked on the DNA. TRBV21-1 is annotated as a pseudogene. The CDR3 totals 14 residues. CDR3 coding DNA: TGTGCCAGCAGCAAACGGTCAGGTAATCAGCCCCAGCATTTT. It yields the protein CASSKRSGNQPQHF.

V and J are TRBV5-6 and TRBJ2-6, with D unclear. Trimming shortened V by 3 bases and J by 8 bases, and 12 bases separated the two germline ends. There are 14 residues in the CDR3. Germline V gene lookup returns CDR1 SGHDT and CDR2 YYEEEE. For the CDR3, the DNA is TGTGCCAGCAGCTCGACCGGGTATCCCAACGTCCTGACTTTC. Protein: CASSSTGYPNVLTF.